Sequencing of this T cell receptor (beta chain) was carried out in a study of shared clonotypes between healthy human individuals. TCRdb's copy holds only in-frame clones and misses some; the assay was immunoSEQ multiplex PCR. The sample holds about half a million clones, around 73% seen once. Adult Caucasians living in Nashville, Tennessee made up all of the donors. CDR1 and CDR2 from the germline V gene are GTSNPN and SVGIG (reference sequence). This CDR3 spans 14 amino acids. The ends lost 4 bases at V and 0 bases at J; junction bases unmatched: 0. A single count supports this clone. The chain links TRBV30 to TRBJ2-6, with 7 bases lining up with TRBD1. Sequenced: PBMCs. This TCR was sampled from a woman aged 40 to 50 in good health. Some clones in this sample may be carry-over from other donors' samples. CDR3 residues: CAWNRGSGANVLTF. The CDR3, as DNA: TGTGCCTGGAACAGGGGCTCTGGGGCCAACGTCCTGACTTTC.